Listed here are 8 T cell receptor beta chains from one sample, sequenced in a study of blood T cell repertoires in COVID-19. Using immunoSEQ multiplex PCR, the repertoire was profiled, and TCRdb retains in-frame clones only, with some absent. The sample holds 150,000 to 200,000 clones, around 89% seen once. The specimen was peripheral blood. The receptors were sampled from a man aged 40-49 years with active or convalescent COVID-19.

This CDR3 is CASGLAIGTEAFF. The CDR3 bases are TGTGCTAGTGGTTTGGCTATTGGCACTGAAGCTTTCTTT. The rearrangement links TRBV12-5 to TRBJ1-1; D is unresolved. V lost 1 base and J lost 4, with 7 bases in between. The CDR3 length is 13 residues. Germline V gene data show CDR1 as LGHNT and CDR2 as FRNRAP.

The chain joins TRBV11-3 to TRBJ2-2; 7 nucleotides match TRBD1. Trimming took 1 base from V and 2 from J; bases not matched to a gene: 10. The germline V gene has CDR1 SGHNT and CDR2 YENEEA. The CDR3 spans 18 residues. The CDR3 loop is CASSLAVMGTENTGELFF. The CDR3 nucleotides are TGTGCCAGCAGCTTAGCAGTTATGGGGACAGAAAACACCGGGGAGCTGTTTTTT.

This rearrangement joins TRBV19 to TRBJ1-1; 8 nucleotides agree with TRBD1. Germline V gene data show CDR1 as LNHDA and CDR2 as SQIVND (reference sequence). Trimming took 5 bases from V and 0 from J; bases not matched to a gene: 5. The CDR3 spans 15 residues. DNA for the CDR3: TGTGCCAGTAGTCCCGACAGGGGACTGAACACTGAAGCTTTCTTT. Its protein is CASSPDRGLNTEAFF. The whole variable domain, filled in from reference TRBV19 and TRBJ1-1, reads DGGITQSPKYLFRKEGQNVTLSCEQNLNHDAMYWYRQDPGQGLRLIYYSQIVNDFQKGDIAEGYSVSREKKESFPLTVTSAQKNPTAFYLCASSPDRGLNTEAFFGQGTRLTVV.

The chain joins TRBV5-4 to TRBJ1-3; no clear D gene. Germline CDR1 reads SGHNT; CDR2 reads YYREEE (reference sequence). V lost 0 bases and J lost 9, with 4 bases in between. This CDR3 region has 11 residues. Written as DNA, the CDR3 is TGTGCCAGCAGCTTGGCAGGCACCATATATTTT. Translating gives CASSLAGTIYF.

This clone was detected once. The V call is TRBV4-3, the J call TRBJ1-2, with D possibly TRBD1 on 5 matching bases. From germline, CDR1 is LGHNA and CDR2 YSLEER. V dropped 0 bases and J dropped 6 bases, with 11 bases sitting between them. The CDR3 is 14 amino acids. CDR3 DNA: TGCGCCAGCAGCCAAGACCGGGGGGGAAATGGCTACACCTTC. Translation: CASSQDRGGNGYTF.

The chain links TRBV24-1 to TRBJ1-5; no definite D call. CDR1 and CDR2 from the germline V gene are KGHDR and SFDVKD. The V gene lost 3 bases and the J gene lost 7 bases, with 12 bases spanning the gap. The CDR3 loop spans 14 amino acids. As DNA, the CDR3 is TGTGCCACCAGTGATCCCTCAATAGCCCAGCCCCAGCATTTT. Its translation is CATSDPSIAQPQHF.

The chain employs TRBV19 and TRBJ2-1; 9 bases match TRBD2. The germline CDR1 and CDR2 sequences are LNHDA and SQIVND (reference sequence). Losses at the gene ends were 5 bases for V and 3 bases for J; bases not matched to a gene: 5. The CDR3 length is 15 residues. Here the CDR3 DNA reads TGTGCCAGTAGTGTAGCGGGAGCCAGCTACAATGAGCAGTTCTTC. Translating gives CASSVAGASYNEQFF.

This clone was observed a single time. The chain uses TRBV29-1 and TRBJ2-3; weak D call: TRBD1 (6 bases). Trimming shortened V by 7 bases and J by 1 base, and 12 bases separated the two germline ends. The CDR3 is made up of 13 amino acids. Germline values: CDR1 SQVTM, CDR2 ANQGSEA. Written as DNA, the CDR3 is TGCAGCGCTCTACAGGGAGGCACAGATACGCAGTATTTT. Translation gives CSALQGGTDTQYF.